One sample yielded the 27 T cell receptor beta chains listed below, sequenced in a study of vaccination and CD4 T cells after COVID-19. Treatment of the sample: 10-day PBMC culture with coronavirus spike peptide pools or control peptides (ViraFEST assay). The antigens these receptors bind are not known. Oncomine TCR Beta short-read sequencing was applied to DNA from cultured CD4+ T cells. From the PCR reads, TCRdb called clonotypes with MiXCR, one entry per CDR3 protein. Of approximately 15,000 distinct CDR3 sequences in the sample, approximately 53% were seen once. Sequenced material: CD4+ T cells from blood, cultured in vitro. Receptors originate from a human donor who had recovered from COVID-19.

The V gene is TRBV6-1, the J gene TRBJ2-2; D is undetermined. The CDR3 loop spans 15 amino acids. V was pared by 6 bases and J by 0 bases, with 11 bases between. Germline V gene sequence: CDR1 MNHNS, CDR2 SASEGT. CDR3 sequence reads: CASSPANTNTGELFF. CDR3 nucleotides: TGTGCCAGCAGCCCCGCCAATACGAACACCGGGGAGCTGTTTTTT.

This clonotype has just a few counts. Here the CDR3 reads CASSSGYYEQYF. CDR3 nucleotide sequence: TGTGCCAGCAGCTCCGGTTACTACGAGCAGTACTTC. This sequence joins TRBV7-2 and TRBJ2-7; D remains ambiguous. Germline assignment: CDR1 SGHTA and CDR2 FQGNSA. V lost 4 bases and J 3 bases, leaving 7 bases between the germline ends. The CDR3 covers 12 residues.

The chain joins TRBV7-9 to TRBJ2-1; tentative D call: TRBD1 (5 bases). The CDR3 sequence is 16 residues long. Trimming shortened V by 3 bases and J by 7 bases, and 19 bases separated the two germline ends. Germline CDR1 SEHNR, CDR2 FQNEAQ (reference sequence). The chain's CDR3 is CASSLGFWAGKNEQFF. CDR3 DNA: TGTGCCAGCAGCTTGGGATTCTGGGCAGGGAAGAATGAGCAGTTCTTC.

The chain recombines TRBV30 with TRBJ1-5; D is perhaps TRBD1 (6 bases). From germline, CDR1 is GTSNPN and CDR2 SVGIG (reference sequence). This CDR3 has 13 residues. Trimming left V 5 bases short and J 9 bases short, with 17 bases between. The CDR3 is CAWSGQNRGPQHF. For the CDR3, the DNA is TGTGCCTGGTCCGGACAGAACCGCGGGCCCCAGCATTTT.

J is TRBJ2-7 and V is TRBV7-9; D ambiguous. This CDR3 region has 11 residues. V dropped 3 bases and J dropped 7 bases, with 7 bases sitting between them. Germline loops: CDR1 SEHNR, CDR2 FQNEAQ (reference sequence). This CDR3 reads CASSFDGEQYF. The CDR3 coding sequence is TGTGCCAGCAGCTTCGACGGGGAGCAGTACTTC.

This chain links TRBV28 with TRBJ1-1; 10 bases line up with TRBD1. CDR3 length: 13 residues. Trimming cost V 2 bases and J 11 bases; bases outside gene matches: 5. In germline, CDR1 is MDHEN, CDR2 SYDVKM. The CDR3 DNA is TGTGCCAGCAGTTTACGGGCGGGACAGGGGGCTTTCTTT. Amino acid sequence: CASSLRAGQGAFF.

CDR3 nucleotides: TGTGCCAGCAGTAGGACTAGCGGGAAGTACAATGAGCAGTTCTTC. It codes for CASSRTSGKYNEQFF. The chain recombines TRBV11-2 with TRBJ2-1; TRBD2 agrees at 12 bases. The CDR3 has 15 amino acids. Germline CDR1 and CDR2: SGHAT and FQNNGV. The V and J ends lost 6 bases and 4 bases, in that order; junction bases with no gene match: 4.

The J gene is TRBJ1-5, the V gene TRBV27; D is possibly TRBD1 (5 bases). The V end was cut by 3 bases, the J end by 1 base, with 7 bases between. Germline V gene lookup returns CDR1 MNHEY and CDR2 SMNVEV (reference sequence). The CDR3 covers 14 residues. Here the CDR3 reads CASSFTGSNQPQHF. CDR3 nucleotide sequence: TGTGCCAGCAGTTTTACAGGAAGCAATCAGCCCCAGCATTTT.

This clonotype was detected only a few times. The chain combines TRBV15 with TRBJ2-5; TRBD2 aligns across 7 bases. CDR1 is LNHNV, CDR2 YYDKDF, per germline (reference sequence). V was clipped by 1 base and J by 3 bases; unmatched bases: 8. There are 16 residues in the CDR3. For the CDR3, the DNA is TGTGCCACCAGCAGAGCCTCGGCGGGAGCAAAAGAGACCCAGTACTTC. Translated, it gives CATSRASAGAKETQYF.

The genes are TRBV3-1 and TRBJ2-3, with a tentative D call TRBD2 (5 bases). This CDR3 is 18 amino acids long. Trimming took off 2 bases at V and 0 bases at J, with 18 bases between the two ends. Germline assignment: CDR1 LGHDT and CDR2 YNNKEL (reference sequence). In DNA, the CDR3 is TGTGCCAGCAGCCAACTCCCCAGTGAGGGCAGAAGCACAGATACGCAGTATTTT. This encodes CASSQLPSEGRSTDTQYF.

The rearrangement joins TRBV20-1 to TRBJ2-1; D gene unclear. This CDR3 spans 12 amino acids. Germline assignment: CDR1 DFQATT and CDR2 SNEGSKA (reference sequence). V dropped 2 bases and J dropped 3 bases, with 5 bases sitting between them. The CDR3 bases are TGCAGTGCTAGATTCAGCTACAATGAGCAGTTCTTC. Translation: CSARFSYNEQFF.

This clonotype was counted between two and nine times. V and J are TRBV5-1 and TRBJ2-1, with D possibly being TRBD1 (7 bases). Trimming stripped 4 bases from V and 11 bases from J, with 25 bases between. This CDR3 has 16 residues. Germline values: CDR1 SGHRS, CDR2 YFSETQ. This CDR3 reads CASSLGGTTGVMKQFF. In DNA, the CDR3 is TGCGCCAGCAGCCTGGGGGGTACCACAGGGGTAATGAAGCAGTTCTTC.

V usage is TRBV9 and J usage is TRBJ2-3, with 9 bases matching TRBD2. The V gene end was trimmed by 0 bases and the J gene end by 7 bases; junction bases not matched to a gene: 6. This CDR3 has 15 residues. Germline V gene sequence: CDR1 SGDLS, CDR2 YYNGEE. CDR3 DNA: TGTGCCAGCAGCGTAGGCGGGGGGGCCGTTAATACGCAGTATTTT. Amino acids: CASSVGGGAVNTQYF.

V usage is TRBV5-1 and J usage is TRBJ1-1; a possible D gene is TRBD1 (6 bases). Trimming removed 4 bases at V and 3 bases at J, with 16 bases between. CDR1 is SGHRS and CDR2 is YFSETQ in the germline V gene. This CDR3 has 15 residues. The CDR3 region has the DNA TGCGCCAGCAGCCCCCTCCAGGGGCTGGACACTGAAGCTTTCTTT. It codes for CASSPLQGLDTEAFF.

This clonotype was observed a few times. CDR3 region: CATSRDRLESGANVLTF. The CDR3 DNA is TGTGCCACCAGCAGAGATCGGTTAGAATCTGGGGCCAACGTCCTGACTTTC. The J gene is TRBJ2-6, the V gene TRBV15; D unresolved. The CDR3 is 17 amino acids. In germline, CDR1 is LNHNV, CDR2 YYDKDF (reference sequence). With 0 bases removed from V and 1 base from J, the gap between germline ends came to 10 bases.

The J gene is TRBJ1-1, the V gene TRBV18; TRBD1 aligns across 7 bases. Trimming cost V 2 bases and J 6 bases; bases outside gene matches: 6. In germline, CDR1 is KGHSH, CDR2 LQKENI. The length of the CDR3 is 14 residues. In nucleotides, the CDR3 is TGTGCCAGCTCACCATCCCGGGACAGCGCTGAAGCTTTCTTT. As protein: CASSPSRDSAEAFF.

This chain connects TRBV20-1 to TRBJ1-6; D is uncertain. The CDR3 totals 15 residues. Germline CDR1 reads DFQATT; CDR2 reads SNEGSKA (reference sequence). V lost 6 bases and J 4 bases, leaving 16 bases between the germline ends. This chain's CDR3 is CSAKLESLYNSPLHF. The CDR3 DNA reads as TGCAGTGCCAAACTAGAGTCCCTTTATAATTCACCCCTCCACTTT.

The rearrangement uses TRBV7-6 and TRBJ1-6, with D unresolved. Trimming took 4 bases from V and 7 from J, leaving 5 bases between them. Germline lookup yields CDR1 SGHVS and CDR2 FNYEAQ. The CDR3 sequence is 12 residues long. The CDR3 reads CASSSENSPLHF. In DNA form, the CDR3 reads TGTGCCAGCAGCTCAGAAAATTCACCCCTCCACTTT.

This chain links TRBV24-1 with TRBJ2-5, with 9 bases fitting TRBD1. Germline loops: CDR1 KGHDR, CDR2 SFDVKD. The CDR3 sequence is 15 residues long. V was pared by 4 bases and J by 5 bases, with 7 bases of the junction left unmatched. CDR3 coding DNA: TGTGCCACCAGTGACCCGGGACAGGGCGATGAGACCCAGTACTTC. It yields the protein CATSDPGQGDETQYF.

V is TRBV28 and J is TRBJ2-7; 8 bases line up with TRBD1. J gave up 0 bases and V 5 bases, and 6 bases lay outside the gene matches. The CDR3 runs 15 residues. Germline loops: CDR1 MDHEN, CDR2 SYDVKM. CDR3 sequence: CASSPPQGASYEQYF. In DNA form, the CDR3 reads TGTGCCAGCAGTCCCCCTCAGGGGGCCTCCTACGAGCAGTACTTC. Together with reference TRBV28 and TRBJ2-7, the CDR3 gives the full variable domain: DVKVTQSSRYLVKRTGEKVFLECVQDMDHENMFWYRQDPGLGLRLIYFSYDVKMKEKGDIPEGYSVSREKKERFSLILESASTNQTSMYLCASSPPQGASYEQYFGPGTRLTVT.

The chain carries TRBV28 and TRBJ1-4, with TRBD1 matching 8 bases. Germline trimming cut 6 bases from V and 3 bases from J; bases unmatched to any gene: 3. The CDR3 loop spans 14 amino acids. CDR1 is MDHEN, CDR2 SYDVKM, per germline. CDR3 residues: CASRRQGSNEKLFF. The CDR3 coding sequence is TGTGCCAGCAGAAGACAGGGGTCTAATGAAAAACTGTTTTTT.

This chain links TRBV9 with TRBJ1-2; weak D call: TRBD1 (5 bases). Looked up from germline, CDR1 is SGDLS and CDR2 is YYNGEE. CDR3 length: 14 amino acids. Trimming took off 2 bases at V and 6 bases at J, with 14 bases between the two ends. In nucleotides, the CDR3 is TGTGCCAGCAGCGTGGACGGGGGAGGGAATGGCTACACCTTC. Its protein product is CASSVDGGGNGYTF.

This clonotype was counted only a few times. The chain carries TRBV6-2 or TRBV6-3 and TRBJ2-2, with D possibly being TRBD1 or TRBD2 (6 bases each). Germline lookup yields CDR1 MNHEY and CDR2 SVGEGT. The ends were cut back, 6 bases at V and 5 bases at J, with 16 bases in the middle. CDR3 length equals 15 residues. The chain's CDR3 is CASSHQRGRTGELFF. CDR3 bases: TGTGCCAGCAGCCACCAAAGGGGGAGGACCGGGGAGCTGTTTTTT.

The CDR3 bases are TGCAGTGCTAGGAAGGGAGGGGGGGGGAGCAATCAGCCCCAGCATTTT. This sequence encodes CSARKGGGGSNQPQHF. The chain recombines TRBV20-1 with TRBJ1-5, with TRBD1 as a possible D gene (6 bases). Trimming took off 3 bases at V and 1 base at J, with 16 bases between the two ends. This CDR3 comprises 16 residues. The V gene's germline CDR1 is DFQATT and CDR2 SNEGSKA (reference sequence).

The chain links TRBV7-3 to TRBJ2-3, with D unclear. The CDR3 has 12 amino acids. Germline V gives CDR1 SGHTA, CDR2 FQGTGA. Trimming took off 4 bases at V and 6 bases at J, with 8 bases between the two ends. The CDR3 coding sequence is TGTGCCAGCAGCTGGAACGGGGATACGCAGTATTTT. Its protein is CASSWNGDTQYF.

There are a few counts of this clonotype. The chain uses TRBV6-1 and TRBJ2-5; 8 bases line up with TRBD2. Germline loops: CDR1 MNHNS, CDR2 SASEGT. V lost 5 bases and J lost 5; bases outside the gene matches: 7. This CDR3 has 14 amino acids. CDR3 in amino acids: CASSQLAAGETQYF. CDR3 bases: TGTGCCAGCAGTCAACTAGCGGCCGGGGAGACCCAGTACTTC.

This clonotype was detected only a few times. V and J are TRBV19 and TRBJ1-2; 9 positions agree with TRBD1. The CDR3 length is 15 residues. V lost 1 base and J lost 8; bases outside the gene matches: 8. The germline gives CDR1 LNHDA, CDR2 SQIVND (reference sequence). The CDR3 here is CASSIGSGTGSGYTF. As DNA, the CDR3 is TGTGCCAGTAGTATAGGGTCGGGGACAGGGAGCGGCTACACCTTC.